What follows are 24 T cell receptor beta chains derived from one specimen sequenced in a study of CD8+ T cells in alopecia areata. Isolated RNA was reverse transcribed into cDNA used as the sequencing template. Only in-frame clones appear in the TCRdb table, and some are missing; sequencing was by immunoSEQ multiplex PCR. The data show fewer than 250,000 clones, roughly 60% seen once. Described treatment: oral pan-JAK inhibitor, 5-10 mg twice daily. The sequenced sample was CD4+ T cells sorted from blood, obtained at week 24, from a patient treated with tofacitinib. The receptors derive from a human donor with alopecia areata.

This sequence joins TRBV29-1 and TRBJ1-2, with D possibly being TRBD1 (5 bases). Germline assignment: CDR1 SQVTM and CDR2 ANQGSEA. V was shortened by 7 bases and J by 4 bases, with 10 bases between the two germline ends. CDR3 length: 11 residues. The CDR3 region is CSGVTVYGYTF. The CDR3, as DNA: TGCAGCGGGGTGACAGTCTATGGCTACACCTTC.

This clone occurred once. The chain combines TRBV4-3 with TRBJ2-1; 11 bases are a match to TRBD2. This CDR3 has 16 amino acids. The ends lost 1 base at V and 4 bases at J; junction bases unmatched: 3. Germline V lookup: CDR1 LGHNA, CDR2 YSLEER. In nucleotides, the CDR3 is TGCGCCAGCAGCCAAGGACTAGCGGGGAGATACAATGAGCAGTTCTTC. It yields the protein CASSQGLAGRYNEQFF.

This clone was counted only a few times. The chain has TRBV7-2 and TRBJ1-1; D may be TRBD1 (5 bases). The CDR3 totals 14 residues. Trimming took off 2 bases at V and 1 base at J, with 8 bases between the two ends. CDR1 and CDR2 from the germline V gene are SGHTA and FQGNSA. For the CDR3, the DNA is TGTGCCAGCAGCTTATCCAGGGCGAACACTGAAGCTTTCTTT. It specifies CASSLSRANTEAFF.

This clone was picked up a small number of times. V is TRBV20-1 and J is TRBJ2-1, with D perhaps TRBD2 (5 bases). Trimming stripped 5 bases from V and 9 bases from J, with 11 bases between. CDR3 size: 11 residues. Looked up from germline, CDR1 is DFQATT and CDR2 is SNEGSKA (reference sequence). The chain's CDR3 is CSAPLRGEQFF. DNA of the CDR3: TGCAGTGCTCCCCTCCGGGGTGAGCAGTTCTTC.

This clone was seen a few times. The chain employs TRBV10-3 and TRBJ1-2; D call uncertain. CDR3 size: 11 residues. Trimming pared 4 bases from V and 8 bases from J, leaving 8 bases between. CDR1 is ENHRY and CDR2 is SYGVKD in the germline V gene. DNA for the CDR3: TGTGCCATCAGTGGGGCCATAGGCTACACCTTC. Its protein product is CAISGAIGYTF.

The chain uses TRBV4-3 and TRBJ2-5, with D hard to call. Trimming removed 0 bases at V and 5 bases at J, with 10 bases between. This CDR3 has 14 amino acids. CDR1 is LGHNA and CDR2 is YSLEER in the germline V gene. CDR3: CASSQEVAGETQYF. DNA for the CDR3: TGCGCCAGCAGCCAAGAGGTGGCCGGGGAGACCCAGTACTTC.

A word on this clone: Other DNA sequences in the same sample also yield this CDR3. The V gene is TRBV7-2, the J gene TRBJ2-7, with D tentatively TRBD1 or TRBD2 (5 bases each). Germline CDR1 is SGHTA and CDR2 is FQGNSA. Trimming shortened V by 4 bases and J by 3 bases, and 16 bases separated the two germline ends. The CDR3 spans 15 residues. The CDR3 is CASSSQAGTGYEQYF. As DNA, the CDR3 is TGTGCCAGCAGCTCTCAAGCCGGGACGGGCTACGAGCAGTACTTC.

In DNA, the CDR3 is TGTGCCTGGATGGGACCTTACGGCTTGGGCTACACCTTC. It encodes CAWMGPYGLGYTF. V usage is TRBV30 and J usage is TRBJ1-2; possible D gene TRBD1, 5 bases. The CDR3 has 13 amino acids. V lost 4 bases and J 8 bases, leaving 17 bases between the germline ends. The germline V gene has CDR1 GTSNPN and CDR2 SVGIG (reference sequence).

This chain connects TRBV5-1 to TRBJ1-1; tentatively, D is TRBD1 (5 bases). The V end was cut by 4 bases, the J end by 11 bases, with 18 bases between. CDR1 SGHRS and CDR2 YFSETQ come from the germline V gene. CDR3 size: 13 residues. CDR3 in amino acids: CASSGVQGTAAFF. The CDR3 DNA follows: TGCGCCAGCAGCGGCGTTCAAGGGACCGCGGCTTTCTTT.

The chain links TRBV2 to TRBJ1-5, with D hard to call. V shed 3 bases and J shed 4 bases, with 16 bases lying between them. The germline V gene encodes CDR1 SNHLY and CDR2 FYNNEI. The CDR3 length is 16 residues. The CDR3 nucleotides read TGTGCCAGCAGTGATGCCTCGGATTACATAAATCAGCCCCAGCATTTT. It encodes CASSDASDYINQPQHF.

The chain uses TRBV6-5 and TRBJ1-5; the D gene is possibly TRBD1 (6 bases). The CDR3 covers 15 residues. Per germline, CDR1 MNHEY and CDR2 SVGAGI. V lost 6 bases and J lost 6, with 18 bases in between. The CDR3 nucleotides are TGTGCCAGCAGCCCACAGGGAAGGGTTGGTCAGCCCCAGCATTTT. As protein: CASSPQGRVGQPQHF.

This clone was seen a few times. The chain uses TRBV11-2 and TRBJ2-1, with 11 nucleotides matching TRBD2. Germline CDR1 and CDR2: SGHAT and FQNNGV. This CDR3 spans 15 amino acids. The trim removed 5 bases at V and 8 bases at J, leaving 8 bases unmatched. The CDR3 spells CASSPTSGAGDEQFF. The CDR3, as DNA: TGTGCCAGCAGCCCGACTAGCGGGGCAGGAGATGAGCAGTTCTTC.

V and J are TRBV6-5 and TRBJ1-2; D gene ambiguous. V lost 7 bases and J lost 4, with 13 bases in between. The germline CDR1 and CDR2 sequences are MNHEY and SVGAGI. The CDR3 runs to 13 residues. This CDR3 reads CASKSIGPYGYTF. The CDR3 region has the DNA TGTGCCAGCAAATCAATCGGCCCCTATGGCTACACCTTC.

This chain connects TRBV6-1 to TRBJ2-4; no reliable D call. V was cut by 4 bases and J by 0 bases, with 7 bases left in between. This CDR3 is built from 14 residues. Germline V lookup: CDR1 MNHNS, CDR2 SASEGT. Here the CDR3 reads CASSVGIAKNIQYF. CDR3 in DNA: TGTGCCAGCAGTGTCGGAATAGCCAAAAACATTCAGTACTTC.

A few counts support this clone. The chain links TRBV7-2 to TRBJ2-7; 8 nucleotides align to TRBD1. Unmatched junction bases numbered 5, after V lost 5 bases and J lost 2 bases. The CDR3 totals 14 residues. From germline, CDR1 is SGHTA and CDR2 FQGNSA. Here the CDR3 DNA reads TGTGCCAGCAGCACCGACAGGGGCGCCTACGAGCAGTACTTC. Amino acid sequence: CASSTDRGAYEQYF.

CDR3 region: CSVRRGGNTEAFF. The DNA for the CDR3 is TGCAGCGTTCGCCGAGGGGGGAACACTGAAGCTTTCTTT. The V call is TRBV29-1, the J call TRBJ1-1; possibly TRBD1 for D (6 bases). Trimming removed 5 bases from V and 1 base from J, with 11 bases in between. The CDR3 covers 13 residues. Germline CDR1 SQVTM, CDR2 ANQGSEA.

This clone was detected a few times. The rearrangement links TRBV7-2 to TRBJ2-5; 16 bases match TRBD2. Germline CDR1 and CDR2: SGHTA and FQGNSA. The ends lost 4 bases at V and 9 bases at J; junction bases unmatched: 5. This CDR3 is built from 15 residues. This CDR3 reads CASSSGLAGGRAQYF. The CDR3 DNA follows: TGTGCCAGCAGCTCGGGACTAGCGGGGGGGAGGGCCCAGTACTTC.

Only a few counts were recorded for this clone. The chain is built from TRBV2 and TRBJ1-5, with D possibly being TRBD1 (6 bases). Germline loops: CDR1 SNHLY, CDR2 FYNNEI. V lost 6 bases and J 4 bases, leaving 10 bases between the germline ends. The CDR3 runs to 13 residues. The CDR3 is CASSRQVNQPQHF. For the CDR3, the DNA is TGTGCCAGCAGCCGACAGGTTAATCAGCCCCAGCATTTT.

The chain employs TRBV7-2 and TRBJ2-3; 7 nucleotides match TRBD2. CDR1 is SGHTA, CDR2 FQGNSA, per germline. V shed 1 base and J 8 bases; nucleotides not matched to a gene: 9. The CDR3 is 15 residues long. In nucleotides, the CDR3 is TGTGCCAGCAGCTTAGTCATCGGACTAGAGGGTACGCAGTATTTT. Encoded protein: CASSLVIGLEGTQYF.

There are a few counts of this clone. This rearrangement joins TRBV29-1 to TRBJ2-7, with D maybe TRBD1 (6 bases). This CDR3 is 12 amino acids long. The V and J ends lost 5 bases and 2 bases respectively, with 10 bases between them. Germline V CDR1 and CDR2: SQVTM, ANQGSEA. The CDR3 DNA reads as TGCAGCGTTTGGGACAACACCTACGAGCAGTACTTC. Its translation is CSVWDNTYEQYF.

This clone was counted between two and nine times. This same CDR3 is encoded by further DNA sequences in the sample. This sequence joins TRBV7-2 and TRBJ1-2; no definite D call. Germline V gene sequence: CDR1 SGHTA, CDR2 FQGNSA. The ends were cut back, 1 base at V and 0 bases at J, with 9 bases in the middle. The CDR3 spans 15 residues. CDR3 bases: TGTGCCAGCAGCTTAGAGTCGGCAACTAACTATGGCTACACCTTC. It specifies CASSLESATNYGYTF.

The rearrangement links TRBV2 to TRBJ1-2; perhaps TRBD1 as D (6 bases). Germline-derived CDR1 and CDR2 are SNHLY and FYNNEI. The CDR3 consists of 16 residues. Trimming shortened V by 5 bases and J by 8 bases, and 24 bases separated the two germline ends. This chain's CDR3 is CASSKGQHLLSGGYTF. CDR3 bases: TGTGCCAGCAGTAAAGGACAGCACCTTTTGAGTGGGGGCTACACCTTC. The whole variable domain, remainder taken from reference TRBV2 and TRBJ1-2, is EPEVTQTPSHQVTQMGQEVILRCVPISNHLYFYWYRQILGQKVEFLVSFYNNEISEKSEIFDDQFSVERPDGSNFTLKIRSTKLEDSAMYFCASSKGQHLLSGGYTFGSGTRLTVV.

The V and J genes are TRBV27 and TRBJ2-1; 13 bases align to TRBD2. Germline assignment: CDR1 MNHEY and CDR2 SMNVEV (reference sequence). The CDR3 totals 15 residues. V was pared by 4 bases and J by 8 bases, with 5 bases of the junction left unmatched. This CDR3 is CASSSGLAGHDEQFF. CDR3 nucleotides: TGTGCCAGCAGTTCGGGACTAGCGGGGCACGATGAGCAGTTCTTC.

Comment on this clone: The same CDR3 arises from other DNA sequences in this sample as well. The J gene is TRBJ2-5, the V gene TRBV9, with 9 bases matching TRBD1. Germline assignment: CDR1 SGDLS and CDR2 YYNGEE. The CDR3 loop spans 14 amino acids. Unmatched junction bases numbered 1, after V lost 2 bases and J lost 2 bases. The CDR3 here is CASSVGQGQETQYF. The CDR3 nucleotides read TGTGCCAGCAGCGTGGGACAGGGACAAGAGACCCAGTACTTC.